These 15 T cell receptor beta chains were sequenced from one sample in a study of beta chain features in type 1 diabetes. Reverse transcribing all isolated RNA meant expressed TCRB transcripts were sequenced. The data were produced by immunoSEQ multiplex PCR, yet TCRdb's version contains in-frame clones alone and is incomplete. The profile covers 20,000 to 25,000 clones, with nearly 70% appearing a single time and 2% to 2.5% taken by the ten largest. The sequenced sample was Tregs from blood. These receptor sequences come from a woman aged 40 to 49 in good health.

This clone was counted a single time. The rearrangement joins TRBV9 to TRBJ2-7; D unresolved. CDR3 length: 14 residues. Germline-derived CDR1 and CDR2 are SGDLS and YYNGEE. V lost 3 bases, J lost 0 bases, and 10 bases lay in between. In nucleotides, the CDR3 is TGTGCCAGCAGCGAAACCCCGAGCTCCTACGAGCAGTACTTC. Its protein is CASSETPSSYEQYF.

This chain uses TRBV7-2 with TRBJ2-2; the match to TRBD1 covers 12 bases. V was pared by 5 bases and J by 7 bases, with 11 bases of the junction left unmatched. This CDR3 spans 17 amino acids. Looked up from germline, CDR1 is SGHTA and CDR2 is FQGNSA. CDR3 sequence reads: CASSRSPGQGAGGELFF. The CDR3 DNA reads as TGTGCCAGCAGCCGATCCCCGGGACAGGGGGCCGGCGGGGAGCTGTTTTTT.

This clone was seen once. This sequence joins TRBV28 and TRBJ1-2, with TRBD1 as a possible D gene (6 bases). The CDR3 consists of 13 residues. CDR1 and CDR2 (germline): MDHEN, SYDVKM. The V and J ends lost 6 bases and 6 bases respectively, with 14 bases between them. This chain's CDR3 is CASRHRDTDGYTF. CDR3 DNA sequence: TGTGCCAGCAGACACAGGGATACCGATGGCTACACCTTC.

The chain uses TRBV7-2 and TRBJ2-7; TRBD2 aligns across 10 bases. After removal of 5 bases from V and 6 bases from J, the junction contained 10 bases not matched to a gene. This CDR3 has 15 residues. The V gene's germline CDR1 is SGHTA and CDR2 FQGNSA. CDR3 sequence: CASSLPRAGGVEQYF. For the CDR3, the DNA is TGTGCCAGCAGCCTACCCCGAGCGGGGGGGGTCGAGCAGTACTTC.

J is TRBJ2-3 and V is TRBV29-1, with 9 bases lining up with TRBD1. The CDR3 covers 16 residues. Looked up from germline, CDR1 is SQVTM and CDR2 is ANQGSEA. V was pared by 6 bases and J by 5 bases, with 15 bases of the junction left unmatched. The CDR3 nucleotides read TGCAGCGTGACAGCGGGACAGGGTCTTGTCGGAGATACGCAGTATTTT. It encodes CSVTAGQGLVGDTQYF.

V usage is TRBV5-4 and J usage is TRBJ1-6; no clear D. From germline, CDR1 is SGHNT and CDR2 YYREEE (reference sequence). The CDR3 contains 12 residues. The V gene lost 0 bases and the J gene lost 7 bases, with 2 bases spanning the gap. The CDR3, as DNA: TGTGCCAGCAGCTTGGCGAATTCACCCCTCCACTTT. Translation: CASSLANSPLHF.

The chain joins TRBV25-1 to TRBJ2-7; a weak D match, TRBD1 (6 bases). The CDR3 spans 13 residues. V was shortened by 5 bases and J by 5 bases, with 13 bases between the two germline ends. In germline, CDR1 is MGHDK, CDR2 SYGVNS. CDR3 in DNA: TGTGCCAGCAGTAAACAGACAGGCAACGAGCAGTACTTC. Amino acids: CASSKQTGNEQYF.

The J gene is TRBJ2-5, the V gene TRBV5-4; a possible D gene is TRBD2 (5 bases). The CDR3 has 12 amino acids. V lost 4 bases, J lost 4 bases, and 8 bases lay in between. The V gene's germline CDR1 is SGHNT and CDR2 YYREEE (reference sequence). CDR3 DNA sequence: TGTGCCAGCAGCAAGGCGGGAGAGACCCAGTACTTC. Amino acids: CASSKAGETQYF.

The chain has TRBV9 and TRBJ2-5, with TRBD1 identical over 7 bases. This CDR3 spans 14 amino acids. Germline V gives CDR1 SGDLS, CDR2 YYNGEE. The J segment lost 4 bases and the V segment lost 1 base, leaving 4 bases of the junction unmatched. The CDR3 protein is CASSVTGQAETQYF. The CDR3 DNA reads as TGTGCCAGCAGCGTAACTGGACAGGCAGAGACCCAGTACTTC.

This chain links TRBV6-6 with TRBJ2-3, with 9 bases lining up with TRBD1. V trimming: 3 bases; J trimming: 3 bases; junction bases outside the gene matches: 4. The germline V gene encodes CDR1 MNHNY and CDR2 SVGAGI (reference sequence). There are 15 residues in the CDR3. This CDR3 reads CASSYGTGSTDTQYF. The DNA for the CDR3 is TGTGCCAGCAGTTATGGGACAGGGTCGACAGATACGCAGTATTTT.

The CDR3 DNA follows: TGTGCCAGCAGCGTTTCGGCGGGGGCCTCCCAAGAGACCCAGTACTTC. It specifies CASSVSAGASQETQYF. This chain uses TRBV9 with TRBJ2-5; D is perhaps TRBD2 (7 bases). With 2 bases removed from V and 1 base from J, the gap between germline ends came to 15 bases. Germline values: CDR1 SGDLS, CDR2 YYNGEE. The CDR3 sequence is 16 residues long.

The gene calls are TRBV4-3 and TRBJ2-7; 7 bases line up with TRBD1. Germline CDR1 and CDR2: LGHNA and YSLEER. V lost 3 bases to trimming and J lost 7 bases; unmatched junction nucleotides: 6. The CDR3 has 13 residues. CDR3 residues: CASSQLLQGEQYF. CDR3 DNA sequence: TGCGCCAGCAGCCAGCTTTTACAGGGGGAGCAGTACTTC.

Only a few counts were recorded for this clone. V gene TRBV7-9 combines with J gene TRBJ2-7; no clear D gene. V gave up 1 base and J gave up 2 bases, with 9 bases separating them. This CDR3 spans 14 amino acids. Per the germline V gene, CDR1 is SEHNR and CDR2 is FQNEAQ (reference sequence). The CDR3 reads CASSLENRPYEQYF. The CDR3 DNA reads as TGTGCCAGCAGCTTAGAAAACAGACCCTACGAGCAGTACTTC.

The chain carries TRBV29-1 and TRBJ2-1, with TRBD2 identical over 12 bases. This CDR3 comprises 16 residues. From germline, CDR1 is SQVTM and CDR2 ANQGSEA. Trimming cost V 4 bases and J 7 bases; bases outside gene matches: 11. CDR3 sequence (DNA): TGCAGCGTTGCCCTTAGGGCTAGCGGGGGGGTTAATGAGCAGTTCTTC. Translated: CSVALRASGGVNEQFF.

CDR3 region: CASSPDLGLAWAQYF. Written as DNA, the CDR3 is TGTGCCAGCAGCCCGGATTTGGGACTAGCCTGGGCCCAGTACTTC. This rearrangement joins TRBV7-2 to TRBJ2-5; 9 nucleotides agree with TRBD2. The CDR3 runs 15 residues. Germline V CDR1 and CDR2: SGHTA, FQGNSA. Germline trimming cut 5 bases from V and 9 bases from J; bases unmatched to any gene: 13. The entire variable domain, with the rest obtained from reference TRBV7-2 and TRBJ2-5, is as follows: GAGVSQSPSNKVTEKGKDVELRCDPISGHTALYWYRQSLGQGLEFLIYFQGNSAPDKSGLPSDRFSAERTGGSVSTLTIQRTQQEDSAVYLCASSPDLGLAWAQYFGPGTRLLVL.